The 5 T cell receptor beta chains listed next were all sequenced from one sample in a study of molecular identifiers for immune sequencing clone quantification. In TCRdb, the PCR reads were re-called with MiXCR into one record per CDR3 protein. Among about 630,000 distinct CDR3 sequences, approximately 24% were seen once, and the ten largest hold 0.6% to 0.9%. Sequenced material: naive CD8+ T cells from blood, with Jurkat cell RNA spiked in. Noted subset: FACS-sorted CD8+CD4-CCR7+CD45RA+ naive T cells. Receptor source: a human donor in good health. Some libraries in this study had Jurkat cell RNA spiked in.

This clonotype was counted a few times. For the CDR3, the DNA is TGCGCCAGCAGCCAAGATCCTAGACTAGCGGCCACAGATACGCAGTATTTT. Amino acid sequence: CASSQDPRLAATDTQYF. The V and J genes are TRBV4-3 and TRBJ2-3; 9 bases match TRBD2. Germline loops: CDR1 LGHNA, CDR2 YSLEER. The CDR3 has 17 amino acids. V lost 0 bases, J lost 2 bases, and 6 bases stayed unmatched.

This clonotype was seen a handful of times. The V and J genes are TRBV10-3 and TRBJ2-2; 10 bases are shared with TRBD1. Per germline, CDR1 ENHRY and CDR2 SYGVKD. V lost 8 bases to trimming and J lost 2 bases; unmatched junction nucleotides: 14. CDR3 length equals 18 residues. CDR3 sequence reads: CAIGGQGPTLINTGELFF. The CDR3 DNA follows: TGTGCCATCGGGGGACAGGGGCCCACTTTAATAAACACCGGGGAGCTGTTTTTT.

The rearrangement uses TRBV7-9 and TRBJ1-4; D not resolved. Germline CDR1 reads SEHNR; CDR2 reads FQNEAQ (reference sequence). Trimming took off 7 bases at V and 4 bases at J, with 22 bases between the two ends. The CDR3 totals 17 residues. The chain's CDR3 is CASNSKSADPFNEKLFF. Written as DNA, the CDR3 is TGTGCCAGCAACTCAAAGAGTGCCGACCCATTTAATGAAAAACTGTTTTTT.

The chain combines TRBV19 with TRBJ2-2; the D gene is possibly TRBD1 (6 bases). V was cut by 5 bases and J by 6 bases, with 16 bases left in between. The CDR3 runs to 15 residues. The V gene's germline CDR1 is LNHDA and CDR2 SQIVND (reference sequence). The CDR3 protein is CASSPMGEGAGELFF. DNA of the CDR3: TGTGCCAGTAGTCCAATGGGAGAGGGGGCCGGGGAGCTGTTTTTT.

Concerning this clonotype itself: A read error may be the cause here, since a much bigger clone is one base away. This rearrangement joins TRBV7-9 to TRBJ2-7; 9 bases are shared with TRBD2. The CDR3 is made up of 17 amino acids. Germline CDR1 and CDR2: SEHNR and FQNEAQ (reference sequence). CDR3 sequence reads: CASSSPLREGSLYEQCF. The CDR3 DNA is TGTGCCAGCAGCTCCCCCCTGCGGGAGGGTAGCCTCTACGAGCAGTGCTTC.